The present T cell receptor (beta chain) was sequenced within a study of cytomegalovirus exposure and HLA in healthy donors (dated by TCRdb to 2017 to 2019). Notes on the research overall: An earlier analysis of some 600 of the donors reported about 260 Gb of sequence data and 90 million to 120 million unique TCR beta sequences obtained from around 180 million T cells. About 280 gigabases of sequencing data and around 90 million unique TCR sequences made up an early release that covered several hundred HLA-typed donors. Among the roughly 410 genotyped donors, around 81% belonged to the genetic ancestry cluster associated with self-reported Caucasian donors. The aim of the study was to test whether cataloging public T cell receptors could identify signatures of past pathogen exposure. Using immunosequencing, the study profiled T cell repertoires from 640 or so subjects and related those repertoires to cytomegalovirus serostatus. Along with the approximately 650-subject first cohort, a separate validation cohort of about 110 different subjects was used. To predict cytomegalovirus infection status, the study brought together high-throughput TCR immunosequencing, statistical association of individual TCRs with disease status, and machine learning. A later analysis re-examined previously published TCR beta repertoires from more than 550 donors and added high-resolution HLA genotyping to investigate patterns of TCR occurrence. Rather than drawing on any new phenotypic data, the later analysis identified candidate immune exposures from TCR beta sequences and the way those sequences occurred across donors. To decide whether each TCR beta V gene segment behaved as functional or pseudogenic, an earlier analysis of some 570 of the donors relied on high-throughput TCR beta sequencing. Alongside the repertoire data, information on donor age, sex, ethnicity and CMV serostatus was compiled. In a later genetic analysis, genome-wide SNP genotypes for about three fifths of the roughly 670 donors were used, and that subset was treated as a discovery cohort. Every discovery cohort repertoire had been produced on one sequencing platform. Both class I and class II loci were covered by HLA typing, at four-digit resolution. The number of donors typed differed by locus, with 629-630 for A, B, C, DRB1 and DQB1, roughly 520 for DQA1, 600 to 610 for DPA1, and approximately 470 for DPB1. Because of strong linkage in the cohort, five DR-DQ haplotypes were treated as single units for association and clustering. Among about 400 genotyped donors of the cohort, an average of approximately 200,000 unique TCR beta nucleotide sequences was sequenced per donor, of which approximately 19% were non-productive.

Broad study findings and their caveats: In a later genetic analysis, fewer N-insertions in productive TCRs were reported among donors in an Asian-associated ancestry cluster than the roughly 700-donor mean. In a later analysis, TCR association rates were found to vary across HLA loci, with the most associated TCRs seen for DRB1 alleles and the fewest for HLA-C alleles. Cytomegalovirus status was reported to be diagnosed by the classifier with high specificity and sensitivity in both the original and validation cohorts. The 87-base-pair reads could not distinguish some IMGT-functional V segments, including TRBV6-2 and TRBV6-3, so those segments were excluded. In an earlier analysis of approximately 590 of the donors, most TCR beta V segments were observed in productive rearrangements about 87% or about 30% of the time, broadly matching IMGT annotations. Linkage disequilibrium might explain the correlated functional status among segregating V segments, but an unknown experimental factor could not be excluded. A later analysis reported that several top co-occurrence clusters appeared linked to parvovirus B19, influenza, CMV and Epstein-Barr virus. In a later analysis, HLA-associated TCR beta chains were found to be more clonally expanded and to have lower generation probabilities than equally common non-associated chains. A few of the identified cytomegalovirus-associated TCR beta chains were confirmed in vitro to be specific for cytomegalovirus antigens. Assigning TCR associations to individual alleles was difficult when HLA alleles, especially DR and DQ, strongly co-occurred. A further reported finding was that TCR beta sequences accurately predicted the HLA-A and HLA-B alleles for most subjects in the first cohort. This cohort had only TCR beta chains sequenced, and the lack of alpha or paired-chain data limited which features could be detected. CMV serostatus was the only immune exposure information available for the cohort. Because HLA typing was unavailable for some donors at each locus, only the typed subset was used in association tests. The sequencing pipeline was judged likely to have produced a cluster of highly shared sequence variants as a technical artifact. The authors suggested that the approach could potentially be generalized to other disease states and immunological phenotypes. Presence/absence analyses assumed roughly uniform sequencing depth across donors, an assumption that may not hold. In a later analysis, 16,951 TCR beta sequences were associated with specific HLA alleles at a false discovery rate of 0.05. In a later analysis, most CMV-associated TCR beta chains were found to appear HLA-restricted, with HLA associations seemingly driven largely by CMV exposure. The study gave a list of 150 to 200 TCR beta chains associated with cytomegalovirus. An association between a missense DCLRE1C variant and V-gene and J-gene trimming of TCR beta chains was found in a later genetic analysis and replicated in an independent cohort. While some public TCRs were present in many individuals, most TCR sequences turned up only very rarely across donors. Because counts were too low, about 18 rarely observed V segments, including chromosome 9 orphons, were left out of the earlier analysis of roughly 600 of the donors.

Comments on this clone: Its antigen is unknown. Per-nucleotide qualities are absent, and no much larger clonotype sits a single base away.

The CDR3 starts with the cysteine, ends with the phenylalanine, and has 17 residues. The CDR3 DNA has 51 bases and is translated from base 1. For this chain, trimming is 4 bases at the V end and 10 bases at the J end, and the number of junction bases without a gene match is 18. Looking up the germline V gene yields CDR1 SGHVS and CDR2 FNYEAQ. The cohort comprised some 700 healthy bone marrow donors. Cohort members were all nominally healthy when sampled, although unrecorded immune exposures were likely present. The donor was CMV seropositive and belonged to the group of 250 to 350 seropositive cohort members. A peripheral blood sample was collected from each donor, and TCR beta sequencing was performed on peripheral blood mononuclear cells. The Qiagen DNeasy Blood Extraction Kit was used to extract genomic DNA from the blood cell samples. The library was prepared using the immunoSEQ multiplex PCR assay. For the multiplex PCR, a mixture combining 60 forward primers for TCR Vbeta segments and 13 reverse primers for TCR Jbeta segments was used. The CDR3 region of rearranged TCR beta genes was amplified from genomic DNA with a multiplex PCR assay. Amplified TCR beta libraries were sequenced as 87-base-pair reads on the Illumina HiSeq System. The study's own analysis went as follows. A later analysis tallied 70 million to 100 million unique TCR beta chains across the approximately 670 repertoires, and some 10 million of those chains were shared by two or more donors. Raw reads were error-corrected and collapsed into unique sequences by a nearest-neighbor algorithm in which closely related sequences were merged to remove PCR and sequencing errors. Alignment of CDR3 sequences to IMGT reference sequences was used to assign V, D and J gene segments. For a sequence to be retained, at least a six-nucleotide match to both a V gene segment and a J gene segment was required. Rearrangements were called productive when the CDR3 lacked stop codons and stayed in frame with V and J; all others were non-productive. Following IMGT convention, CDR3 was defined as the stretch from the second conserved V-encoded cysteine up to the conserved J-encoded phenylalanine. Sequences without an unambiguous match to a single V gene segment were excluded from the earlier analysis of 587 of the donors. An earlier analysis of fewer than 750 of the donors classified V segments as functional when productive rearrangements were above 56.7% and as segregating when the standard deviation between donors was above 5%. A statistical classification framework was built to diagnose cytomegalovirus status from the catalog of TCR beta chain sequences. In a later analysis, TCR nucleotide sequences were compared against IMGT/GENE-DB human TR gene sequences so that V and J genes could be assigned. In a later analysis, CDR3 sequences and most-parsimonious VDJ recombination scenarios were assigned using the TCRdist pipeline. In a later analysis, every TCR beta chain was defined by the combination of its CDR3 amino acid sequence and its V-gene family, and reads without a unique V-gene family were dropped. As a way to deal with suspected cross-contamination and a sequencing artifact, a later analysis dropped 450 to 700 nucleotide sequences that were highly shared and had low generation probability. For each public chain, a later analysis derived a clonal expansion index from normalized ranks of inferred template counts within each repertoire. A later analysis computed generation probabilities with a VDJ recombination model fitted to out-of-frame rearrangements, and checked the results against IGoR. A later analysis scored TCR-TCR, TCR-HLA and TCR-CMV co-occurrence with hypergeometric tests, applying a repertoire-size bias correction to TCR pairs. To estimate false discovery rates, a later analysis permuted the HLA or CMV assignments 20 times. In a later analysis, co-occurring TCRs were grouped with DBSCAN, and TCRdist sequence similarity was added when clustering was performed within HLA-allele-positive subsets. For co-occurrence clustering, repertoires with fewer than 30,000 or more than 120,000 public chains were excluded, along with roughly 5 repertoires with anomalous nucleotide sharing. This is the immuneACCESS table as TCRdb keeps it, with only in-frame sequences that have V and J called. A part of the clones is gone; compared with another copy, unresolved V genes explain less than half, and the rest is unexplained. That table gives V, J and clone size, and the DNA gave D and trimming. This sample lists 180,000 or so clones; roughly 9.5% were detected once. Of the sample, 1% to 1.5% falls within the top ten clones.

The clonotype originates from a woman in her thirties in good health and CMV-seropositive. The rearrangement joined TRBV7-6 to TRBJ1-5, and 8 junction bases match TRBD1. Material for sequencing was PBMCs. CDR3 loop: CASSWRSPRDRREPQHF. Here is the DNA: TGTGCCAGCAGCTGGCGTTCCCCCCGGGACAGGAGGGAACCCCAGCATTTT.